This TCR beta chain is drawn from a study of blood T cell repertoires in COVID-19. Whole-study context: Sites in the United States, Italy and Spain provided acute and convalescent COVID-19 samples. PBMCs, B-cell-depleted T cells, or T cells provided the cDNA or gDNA that made up the material.

This table comes from immunoSEQ multiplex PCR, and its TCRdb copy is limited to in-frame clones, with some not included. The sample has 120,000 to 150,000 clones; roughly 88% are singletons. The clonotype was recovered from a woman in her sixties with COVID-19, enrolled during active disease. The material sequenced was peripheral blood.

CDR3 sequence: CASSLTGAWSEQYF. The CDR3 nucleotides read TGTGCCAGCAGTTTAACAGGCGCTTGGAGCGAGCAGTACTTC. The chain uses TRBV5-4 and TRBJ2-7, with D possibly being TRBD1 (5 bases). The V end lost 5 bases, the J end lost 6 bases, and 18 bases lay between the germline ends. Germline CDR1 reads SGHNT; CDR2 reads YYREEE (reference sequence). The CDR3 length is 14 residues.